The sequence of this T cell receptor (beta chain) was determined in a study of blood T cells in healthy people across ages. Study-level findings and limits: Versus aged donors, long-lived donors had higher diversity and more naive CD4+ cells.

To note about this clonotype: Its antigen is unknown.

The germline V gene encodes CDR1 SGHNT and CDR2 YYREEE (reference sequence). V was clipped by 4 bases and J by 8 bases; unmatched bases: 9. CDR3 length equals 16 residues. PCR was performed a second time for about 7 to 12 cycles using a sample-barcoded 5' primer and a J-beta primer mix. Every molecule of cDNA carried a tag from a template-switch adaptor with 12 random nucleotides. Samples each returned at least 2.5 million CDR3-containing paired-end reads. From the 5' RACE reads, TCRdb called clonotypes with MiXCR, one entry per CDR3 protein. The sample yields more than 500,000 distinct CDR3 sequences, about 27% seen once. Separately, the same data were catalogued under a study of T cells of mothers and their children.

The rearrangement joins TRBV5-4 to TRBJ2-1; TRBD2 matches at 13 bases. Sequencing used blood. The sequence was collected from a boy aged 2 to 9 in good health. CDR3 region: CASSLRLAGGYYEQFF. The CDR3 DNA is TGTGCCAGCAGCCTTCGACTAGCGGGAGGTTACTATGAGCAGTTCTTC.